A selection of T cell receptor beta chains follows, all from one sample in a study of beta chain features in type 1 diabetes. The method was immunoSEQ multiplex PCR; TCRdb's version includes in-frame clones alone and lacks a portion of them. The sample shows 400,000 to 550,000 clones, about an eighth of them seen only once. Sequencing was done on a sample of naive CD4+ T cells from blood. The receptors derive from a young woman in good health. Both conserved end residues are part of each CDR3. The order of the fields is J gene, clone size, D gene, V gene, CDR3 protein, CDR3 DNA. A D gene is named only where the DNA matches it firmly. Clone size is shown for a subset of rows, as once, few, many or a class of expanded clone.

J: TRBJ2-5; size: .; D: TRBD1; V: TRBV29-1; CDR3: CSGQRQGAQYF; DNA: TGCAGCGGCCAAAGACAGGGGGCCCAGTACTTC
J: TRBJ2-7; size: few; D: .; V: TRBV5-1; CDR3: CASSPPQTGRNEQYF; DNA: TGCGCCAGCAGCCCCCCGCAGACAGGGAGGAACGAGCAGTACTTC
J: TRBJ2-6; size: .; D: .; V: TRBV28; CDR3: CASSRRGPGANVLTF; DNA: TGTGCCAGCAGCAGGAGGGGGCCTGGGGCCAACGTCCTGACTTTC
J: TRBJ2-5; size: few; D: TRBD1; V: TRBV5-1; CDR3: CASSSSTGQRREYF; DNA: TGCGCCAGCAGCTCGTCAACGGGACAGCGGAGAGAGTACTTC
J: TRBJ2-5; size: .; D: TRBD2; V: TRBV5-1; CDR3: CASSTLAGGQETQYF; DNA: TGCGCCAGCAGCACACTAGCGGGGGGCCAAGAGACCCAGTACTTC
J: TRBJ2-7; size: .; D: TRBD2; V: TRBV2; CDR3: CASSTSGRADEQYF; DNA: TGTGCCAGCAGTACCAGCGGGAGGGCCGACGAGCAGTACTTC
J: TRBJ2-7; size: few; D: .; V: TRBV5-8; CDR3: CASSLALFESGKNEQYF; DNA: TGTGCCAGCAGCTTGGCCCTCTTCGAGTCAGGGAAGAACGAGCAGTACTTC
J: TRBJ1-4; size: .; D: TRBD1; V: TRBV7-9; CDR3: CASSTGQAEKLFF; DNA: TGTGCCAGCAGCACGGGACAGGCCGAAAAACTGTTTTTT
J: TRBJ2-7; size: few; D: .; V: TRBV30; CDR3: CAWSVGGGPYEQYF; DNA: TGTGCCTGGAGTGTAGGGGGAGGGCCCTACGAGCAGTACTTC
J: TRBJ2-1; size: few; D: TRBD2; V: TRBV25-1; CDR3: CATRLAEYNEQFF; DNA: TGTGCCACTAGACTAGCGGAGTACAATGAGCAGTTCTTC